One and the same sample provided the 11 T cell receptor beta chains below, sequenced in a study of glioma-infiltrating T cells. Using RNA template, CDR3s of TCR alpha and beta were amplified with iRepertoire arm-PCR. TCRdb used MiXCR to reprocess the multiplex PCR reads, holding one entry per CDR3 protein. The data contain over 70,000 distinct CDR3 sequences, around a quarter of them singletons. Sequenced input: glioma tissue, nonneoplastic brain tissue, or PBMCs (not recorded which). The receptors stem from a human donor with low-grade glioma or glioblastoma, undergoing nonglioma brain surgery, or in good health (not recorded which).

Concerning this clonotype itself: This is likely a read error, given that the CDR3 carries no conserved phenylalanine or tryptophan at its end. V gene TRBV19 combines with J gene TRBJ2-7; 9 nucleotides align to TRBD2. The V segment lost 7 bases and the J segment 0 bases; nucleotides outside the gene matches: 7. The CDR3 is 15 amino acids. Germline lookup yields CDR1 LNHDA and CDR2 SQIVND (reference sequence). CDR3 region: CASTVSGSGSYEQYL. The CDR3 bases are TGTGCCAGTACCGTTAGCGGGAGTGGCTCCTACGAGCAGTACCTC.

Regarding this clonotype: At one of its ends the junction is not consistent with the germline gene, which may arise from a read error. This chain connects TRBV6-5 to TRBJ1-1; D ambiguous. Germline CDR1 and CDR2: MNHEY and SVGAGI. The length of the CDR3 is 15 residues. CDR3 in DNA: TGTGCCAGCAGTTACTTGCCGACATTGAACACTGAAGCTTTTTTT. It translates to CASSYLPTLNTEAFF.

For the CDR3, the DNA is TGTGCCAGCAGTTTATCGGTGGGATCAGGAAGCAACGAGCAGTACTTC. It yields the protein CASSLSVGSGSNEQYF. This chain uses TRBV6-2 or TRBV6-3 with TRBJ2-7, with D hard to call. CDR1 is MNHEY, CDR2 SVGEGT, per germline. The CDR3 loop spans 16 amino acids. V dropped 4 bases and J dropped 5 bases, with 21 bases sitting between them.

This clonotype has a count of ten or more. The chain carries TRBV4-1 and TRBJ1-1; possibly TRBD1 for D (6 bases). Germline loops: CDR1 MGHRA, CDR2 YSYEKL. V shed 0 bases and J shed 5 bases, with 22 bases lying between them. The CDR3 runs to 18 residues. CDR3 DNA sequence: TGCGCCAGCAGCCAAGAATCCCCGTGGCCGGGGGCGATAACTGAAGCTTTCTTT. Translation: CASSQESPWPGAITEAFF.

This clonotype was counted between two and nine times. The rearrangement joins TRBV7-2 to TRBJ2-3; 11 bases are a match to TRBD2. Trimming at V came to 6 bases and at J to 4 bases, leaving 3 bases not matched to a gene. CDR1 and CDR2 (germline): SGHTA, FQGNSA. CDR3 length: 14 residues. For the CDR3, the DNA is TGTGCCAGCAGTAGCGGGGGGGGGGCAGATACGCAGTATTTT. Its protein is CASSSGGGADTQYF.

This clonotype was observed many times. V usage is TRBV12-3 or TRBV12-4 and J usage is TRBJ1-1; D is uncertain. The CDR3 loop spans 13 amino acids. V was shortened by 3 bases and J by 4 bases, with 9 bases between the two germline ends. CDR3 region: CASSFGEGTEAFF. DNA of the CDR3: TGTGCCAGCAGTTTCGGGGAAGGCACTGAAGCTTTCTTT.

The CDR3 sequence is CASSVERGLSSYNEQFF. In DNA, the CDR3 is TGTGCCAGCAGCGTAGAGAGGGGCCTGAGCTCCTACAATGAGCAGTTCTTC. The chain uses TRBV9 and TRBJ2-1; D may be TRBD1 or TRBD2 (5 bases each). In germline, CDR1 is SGDLS, CDR2 YYNGEE. This CDR3 is 17 amino acids long. V lost 0 bases and J 0 bases, leaving 13 bases between the germline ends.

This clonotype was seen ten or more times. The rearrangement uses TRBV20-1 and TRBJ1-2; a weak D match, TRBD1 (5 bases). This CDR3 is 14 amino acids long. The V gene's germline CDR1 is DFQATT and CDR2 SNEGSKA (reference sequence). V gave up 6 bases and J gave up 5 bases, with 19 bases separating them. CDR3 nucleotide sequence: TGCAGTGCCCTTAGGGGAGGGATAGGGTATGGCTACACCTTC. This sequence encodes CSALRGGIGYGYTF.

A few counts support this clonotype. This chain joins TRBV29-1 and TRBJ1-1; D is ambiguous. Germline CDR1 and CDR2: SQVTM and ANQGSEA. The CDR3 consists of 14 residues. Trimming stripped 0 bases from V and 1 base from J, with 9 bases between. CDR3 in amino acids: CSVEDGRRNTEAFF. CDR3 nucleotide sequence: TGCAGCGTTGAAGACGGGCGGAGGAACACTGAAGCTTTCTTT.

This chain connects TRBV11-2 to TRBJ1-1; D gene uncertain. Trimming shortened V by 0 bases and J by 3 bases, and 11 bases separated the two germline ends. Germline CDR1 reads SGHAT; CDR2 reads FQNNGV. The CDR3 length is 15 residues. Here the CDR3 reads CASSLDRYRDTEAFF. CDR3 coding DNA: TGTGCCAGCAGCTTAGATCGTTATAGGGACACTGAAGCTTTCTTT.

This clonotype was found many times. The chain uses TRBV29-1 and TRBJ1-5; D is uncertain. Trimming removed 4 bases at V and 2 bases at J, with 9 bases between. Looked up from germline, CDR1 is SQVTM and CDR2 is ANQGSEA. This CDR3 is 13 amino acids long. The CDR3 loop is CSVVFDGNQPQHF. The CDR3 DNA reads TGCAGCGTTGTATTTGACGGCAATCAGCCCCAGCATTTT.